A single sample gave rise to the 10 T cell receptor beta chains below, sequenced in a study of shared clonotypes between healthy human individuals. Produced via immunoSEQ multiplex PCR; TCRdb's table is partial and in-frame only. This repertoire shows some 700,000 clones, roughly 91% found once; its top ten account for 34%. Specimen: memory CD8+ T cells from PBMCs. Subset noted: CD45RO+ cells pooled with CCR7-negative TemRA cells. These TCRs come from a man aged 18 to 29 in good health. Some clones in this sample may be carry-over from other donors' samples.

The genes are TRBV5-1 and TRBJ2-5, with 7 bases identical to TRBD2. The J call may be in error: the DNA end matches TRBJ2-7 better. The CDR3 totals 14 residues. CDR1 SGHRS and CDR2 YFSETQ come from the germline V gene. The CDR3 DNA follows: TGCGCCAGCAGCCCACAGCCTAGCGGCCACGAGCAGTACTTC. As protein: CASSPQPSGHEQYF.

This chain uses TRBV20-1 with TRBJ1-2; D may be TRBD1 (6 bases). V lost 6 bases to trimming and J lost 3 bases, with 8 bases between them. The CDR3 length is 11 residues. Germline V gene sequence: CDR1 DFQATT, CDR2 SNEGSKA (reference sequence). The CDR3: CSAYRDYGYTF. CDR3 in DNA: TGCAGTGCCTACAGGGACTATGGCTACACCTTC.

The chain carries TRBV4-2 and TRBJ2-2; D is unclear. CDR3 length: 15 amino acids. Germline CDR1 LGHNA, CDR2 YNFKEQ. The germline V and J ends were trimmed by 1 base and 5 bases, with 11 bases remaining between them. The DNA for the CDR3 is TGTGCCAGCAGCCAAGCCGGTGGGCAGACCGGGGAGCTGTTTTTT. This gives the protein CASSQAGGQTGELFF.

CDR3 sequence reads: CASSLLGGNRDIWSETQYF. CDR3 sequence (DNA): TGTGCCAGCAGCCTACTTGGGGGGAACAGGGATATCTGGTCGGAGACCCAGTACTTC. The J gene is TRBJ2-5, the V gene TRBV28, with D possibly called TRBD1 or TRBD2 (6 bases each). Deletions cut 6 bases from V and 5 bases from J, with 31 bases between. Germline lookup yields CDR1 MDHEN and CDR2 SYDVKM. CDR3 length: 19 residues.

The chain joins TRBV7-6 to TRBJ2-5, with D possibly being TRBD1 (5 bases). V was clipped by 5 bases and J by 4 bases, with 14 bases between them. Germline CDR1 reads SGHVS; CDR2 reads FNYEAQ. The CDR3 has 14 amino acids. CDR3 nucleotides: TGTGCCAGCAGCCGACCGACAGAGAGAGAGACCCAGTACTTC. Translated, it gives CASSRPTERETQYF.

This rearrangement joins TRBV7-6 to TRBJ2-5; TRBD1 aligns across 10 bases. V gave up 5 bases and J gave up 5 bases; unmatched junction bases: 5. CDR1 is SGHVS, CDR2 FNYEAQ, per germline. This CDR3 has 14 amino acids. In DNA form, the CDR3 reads TGTGCCAGCAGCAGGGGACAGGGGAGGGAGACCCAGTACTTC. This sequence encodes CASSRGQGRETQYF.

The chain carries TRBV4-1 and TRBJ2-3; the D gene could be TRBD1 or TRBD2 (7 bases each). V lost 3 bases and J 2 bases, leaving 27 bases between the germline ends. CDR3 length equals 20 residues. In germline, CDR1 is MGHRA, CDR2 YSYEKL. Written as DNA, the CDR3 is TGCGCCAGCAGCCACCTACCAATCCGGAAGTCAGGGGGGGACACAGATACGCAGTATTTT. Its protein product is CASSHLPIRKSGGDTDTQYF.

The CDR3 here is CASRRGIGETQYF. CDR3 sequence (DNA): TGTGCCAGCAGGCGGGGGATTGGGGAGACCCAGTACTTC. The chain has TRBV28 and TRBJ2-5; TRBD2 aligns across 7 bases. Germline V gene sequence: CDR1 MDHEN, CDR2 SYDVKM. There are 13 residues in the CDR3. V lost 6 bases and J lost 5; bases outside the gene matches: 6.

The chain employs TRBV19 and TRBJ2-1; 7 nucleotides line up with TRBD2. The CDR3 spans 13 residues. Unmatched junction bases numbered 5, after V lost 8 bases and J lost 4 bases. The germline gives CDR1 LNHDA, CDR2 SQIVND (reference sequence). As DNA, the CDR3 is TGTGCCAGTGGGCTAGCGGTTTACAATGAGCAGTTCTTC. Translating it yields CASGLAVYNEQFF.

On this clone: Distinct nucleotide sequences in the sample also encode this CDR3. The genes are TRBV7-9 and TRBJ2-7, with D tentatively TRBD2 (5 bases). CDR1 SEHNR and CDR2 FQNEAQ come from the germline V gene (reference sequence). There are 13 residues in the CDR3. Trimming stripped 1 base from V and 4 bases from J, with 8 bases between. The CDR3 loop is CASSLDGLYEQYF. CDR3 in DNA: TGTGCCAGCAGCTTAGATGGACTGTACGAGCAGTACTTC.